A selection of T cell receptor beta chains follows, all from one sample in a study of OX40 agonist ivuxolimab in advanced cancers. Profiling relied on immunoSEQ multiplex PCR, and the TCRdb table lists in-frame clones only, not all of them. The data contain some 46,000 clones, about 80% of them singletons. Sample: CD4+ or CD8+ T cells sorted from blood, taken in a trial of the OX40 agonist ivuxolimab. Receptors were obtained from an adult with an advanced solid tumor such as melanoma, head and neck, liver or kidney cancer. Both conserved end residues are part of each CDR3.

v_call | cdr3_aa
TRBV27 | CASSLKGGGHYEQYF
TRBV7-8 | CASYERELAHVLASGEDQPQHF
TRBV6-6 | CASRRDSMNTEAFF
TRBV2 | CATLKSGDPYEQYF
TRBV7-2 | CASSHDSVRQQYF
TRBV19 | CASSIAVGSNQPQHF
TRBV4-1 | CASSSERGVFGNQPQHF
TRBV12-5 | CASAQTGEETQYF
TRBV9 | CASSEYADRNSYEQYF
TRBV5-1 | CASSWRTGAGDTIYF
TRBV21-1 | CASRGLAFSYEQYF
TRBV10-3 | CAISRLTNTEAFF
TRBV2 | CASSREGEETQYF